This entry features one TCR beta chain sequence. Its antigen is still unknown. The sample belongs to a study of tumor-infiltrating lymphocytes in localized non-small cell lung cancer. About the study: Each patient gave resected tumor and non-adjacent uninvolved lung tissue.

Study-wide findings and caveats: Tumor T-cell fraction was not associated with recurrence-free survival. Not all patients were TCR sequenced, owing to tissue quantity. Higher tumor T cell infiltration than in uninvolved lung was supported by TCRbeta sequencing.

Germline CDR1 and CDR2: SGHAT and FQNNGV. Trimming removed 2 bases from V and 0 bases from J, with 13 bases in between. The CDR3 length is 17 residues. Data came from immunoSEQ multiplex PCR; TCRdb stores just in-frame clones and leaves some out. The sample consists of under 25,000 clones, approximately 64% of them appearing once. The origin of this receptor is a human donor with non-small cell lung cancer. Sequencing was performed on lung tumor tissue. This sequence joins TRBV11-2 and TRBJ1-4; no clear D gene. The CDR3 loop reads CASSLFKQAATNEKLFF. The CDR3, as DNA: TGTGCCAGCAGCTTATTTAAGCAGGCGGCAACTAATGAAAAACTGTTTTTT.